This T cell receptor beta chain was sequenced in a study of T cell responses to AZD1222 COVID-19 vaccine. Study-wide results and limits: White British donors predominated, females outnumbered males, and clonal diversity was possibly underestimated. Vaccination with two AZD1222 doses was followed by a rise in Spike-specific TCR breadth and depth.

The protocol was immunoSEQ multiplex PCR, while the TCRdb copy is restricted to in-frame clones and leaves out a portion. The table lists about 30,000 clones, more than 85% of them singletons, with more than 8% in the top ten. CDR1 is LGHDT, CDR2 YNNKEL, per germline (reference sequence). The CDR3 consists of 14 residues. The germline V and J ends were trimmed by 0 bases and 6 bases, with 10 bases remaining between them. A remark on this clone: Its antigen is not identified.

The chain uses TRBV3-1 (or the pseudogene TRBV3-2) and TRBJ2-3, with D possibly matching TRBD2 (6 bases). This TCR was recovered from an adult in good health. This specimen consisted of peripheral blood, obtained on day 0 of AZD1222 vaccination. The CDR3 here is CASSQDRRVDTQYF. CDR3 DNA sequence: TGTGCCAGCAGCCAAGATCGGAGGGTCGATACGCAGTATTTT.